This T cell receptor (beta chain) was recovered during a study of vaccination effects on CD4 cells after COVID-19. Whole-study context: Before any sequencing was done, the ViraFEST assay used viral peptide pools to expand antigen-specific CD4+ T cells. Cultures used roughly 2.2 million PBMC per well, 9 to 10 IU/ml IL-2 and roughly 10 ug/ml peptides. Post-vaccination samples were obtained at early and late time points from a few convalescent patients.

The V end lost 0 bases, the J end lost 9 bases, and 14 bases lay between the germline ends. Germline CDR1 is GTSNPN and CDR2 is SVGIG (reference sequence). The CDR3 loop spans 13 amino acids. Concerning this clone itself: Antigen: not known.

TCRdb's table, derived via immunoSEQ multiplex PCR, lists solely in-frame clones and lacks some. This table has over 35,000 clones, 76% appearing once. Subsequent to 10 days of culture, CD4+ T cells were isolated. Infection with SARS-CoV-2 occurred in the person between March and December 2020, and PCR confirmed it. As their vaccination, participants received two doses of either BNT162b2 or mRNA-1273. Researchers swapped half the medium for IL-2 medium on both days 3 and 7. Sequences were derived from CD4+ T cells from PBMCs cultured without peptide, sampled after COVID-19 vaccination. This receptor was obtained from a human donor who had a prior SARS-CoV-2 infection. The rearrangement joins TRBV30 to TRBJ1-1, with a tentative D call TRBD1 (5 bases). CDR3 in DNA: TGTGCCTGGAGTGTACAGGTGGAAGGAAAAGCTTTCTTT. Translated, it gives CAWSVQVEGKAFF.